The 26 T cell receptor beta chains presented below share a single source sample, sequenced in a study of regulatory T cells in long-lasting Graves disease. Time point specified: newly diagnosed GD, antithyroid drugs for less than 3 months. PBMCs provided the RNA from which the TCR library was made. Arm-PCR of CDR3 regions with iRepertoire HTBI primers generated TCR beta libraries. Via MiXCR, TCRdb re-called the multiplex PCR reads, giving one row per CDR3 protein. The data show 200,000 to 250,000 distinct CDR3 sequences, less than 20% seen once. These data also featured in a second study, about T cells in Graves' hyperthyroidism and ophthalmopathy.

The starting material was peripheral blood mononuclear cells (PBMCs), obtained at new diagnosis, from a patient treated with antithyroid drugs. These receptor sequences come from a woman between 25 and 40 years old with Graves disease.

The V and J genes are TRBV5-4 and TRBJ1-1, with D tentatively TRBD1 (5 bases). Trimming removed 4 bases from V and 0 bases from J, with 13 bases in between. CDR1 is SGHNT and CDR2 is YYREEE in the germline V gene (reference sequence). The CDR3 contains 15 residues. CDR3 sequence (DNA): TGTGCCAGCAGCGATCGTCGAGGGGTGAACACTGAAGCTTTCTTT. Protein: CASSDRRGVNTEAFF.

This clonotype came up many times. V is TRBV12-3 or TRBV12-4 and J is TRBJ1-1; D is undetermined. V was cut by 7 bases and J by 2 bases, with 11 bases left in between. This CDR3 contains 13 residues. Here the CDR3 DNA reads TGTGCCAGCAAGCTCAGGACTAACACTGAAGCTTTCTTT. It encodes CASKLRTNTEAFF.

This clonotype was detected only a few times. The chain employs TRBV5-6 and TRBJ2-5, with D possibly TRBD1 on 6 matching bases. This CDR3 contains 15 residues. The V gene lost 4 bases and the J gene lost 3 bases, with 16 bases spanning the gap. Germline assignment: CDR1 SGHDT and CDR2 YYEEEE. DNA of the CDR3: TGTGCCAGCAGCCCCCCGAGGGGGATGAAAGAGACCCAGTACTTC. It yields the protein CASSPPRGMKETQYF.

This clonotype was seen a few times. The chain combines TRBV6-1 with TRBJ2-3, with D perhaps TRBD2 (5 bases). V gave up 8 bases and J gave up 6 bases, with 6 bases separating them. The CDR3 totals 10 residues. Germline CDR1 MNHNS, CDR2 SASEGT. The CDR3 DNA follows: TGTGCCAGCCAGCGGGATACGCAGTATTTT. Residues: CASQRDTQYF.

At least ten counts were recorded for this clonotype. The chain links TRBV7-8 to TRBJ1-4, with 7 bases that match TRBD1. Trimming took 5 bases from V and 4 from J; bases not matched to a gene: 7. Germline-derived CDR1 and CDR2 are SGHVS and FQNEAQ. CDR3 length: 15 residues. The CDR3 spells CASSEGAGFNEKLFF. DNA of the CDR3: TGTGCCAGCAGCGAGGGGGCAGGGTTTAATGAAAAACTGTTTTTT. The variable domain in full, with the rest retrieved from reference TRBV7-8 and TRBJ1-4, is GAGVSQSPRYKVAKRGQDVALRCDPISGHVSLFWYQQALGQGPEFLTYFQNEAQLDKSGLPSDRFFAERPEGSVSTLKIQRTQQEDSAVYLCASSEGAGFNEKLFFGSGTQLSVL.

J is TRBJ1-6 and V is TRBV5-4; TRBD1 matches 7 bases. Unmatched junction bases numbered 10, after V lost 4 bases and J lost 9 bases. CDR1 SGHNT and CDR2 YYREEE come from the germline V gene (reference sequence). The CDR3 runs to 15 residues. CDR3 sequence reads: CASSSWTGESSPLHF. The CDR3 nucleotides are TGTGCCAGCAGCAGCTGGACAGGAGAGAGTTCACCCCTCCACTTT.

This clonotype was recorded at least ten times. The chain joins TRBV14 to TRBJ1-3; no firm D call. In germline, CDR1 is SGHDN, CDR2 FVKESK. CDR3 size: 12 residues. Trimming removed 7 bases from V and 0 bases from J, with 4 bases in between. In nucleotides, the CDR3 is TGTGCCAGCAAACACTCTGGAAACACCATATATTTT. Its translation: CASKHSGNTIYF.

On this clonotype: A much larger clone lies a single base off, so this may be a read error. The J gene is TRBJ2-2, the V gene TRBV28; D remains ambiguous. V lost 3 bases and J lost 4, with 6 bases in between. Germline CDR1 MDHEN, CDR2 SYDVKM. This CDR3 is 13 amino acids long. CDR3 sequence: CASSFGFTGELFF. The CDR3, as DNA: TGTGCCAGCAGTTTCGGGTTCACCGGGGAGCTGTTTTTT.

The sample holds one count of this clonotype. Given a much more abundant clone one base away, this may be a read error. The chain carries TRBV5-5 and TRBJ1-6; a possible D gene is TRBD1 (5 bases). V was pared by 0 bases and J by 5 bases, with 12 bases between. CDR3 size: 16 residues. Germline-derived CDR1 and CDR2 are SGHKS and YYEKEE (reference sequence). CDR3 in DNA: TGTGCCAGCAGCTTGGGGCAGGGCCACAATAATTCACCCCTCCACTTT. Protein product: CASSLGQGHNNSPLHF.

Many counts were recorded for this clonotype. The rearrangement uses TRBV12-3 or TRBV12-4 and TRBJ1-4; no clear D. The CDR3 covers 15 residues. V lost 3 bases, J lost 4 bases, and 12 bases lay in between. The CDR3 loop reads CASSFFGRDNEKLFF. In DNA form, the CDR3 reads TGTGCCAGCAGTTTTTTCGGCAGAGATAATGAAAAACTGTTTTTT.

This clonotype has at least ten counts. The CDR3 DNA follows: TGTGCCAGCCTCCGGACTAGCGGCAATGAGCAGTTCTTC. Encoded protein: CASLRTSGNEQFF. The chain employs TRBV2 and TRBJ2-1; 10 nucleotides line up with TRBD2. The CDR3 totals 13 residues. The ends lost 8 bases at V and 6 bases at J; junction bases unmatched: 4. Germline CDR1 reads SNHLY; CDR2 reads FYNNEI. The complete variable domain, with remaining parts taken from reference TRBV2 and TRBJ2-1, reads EPEVTQTPSHQVTQMGQEVILRCVPISNHLYFYWYRQILGQKVEFLVSFYNNEISEKSEIFDDQFSVERPDGSNFTLKIRSTKLEDSAMYFCASLRTSGNEQFFGPGTRLTVL.

The genes are TRBV12-3 or TRBV12-4 and TRBJ2-1; 12 nucleotides agree with TRBD2. The CDR3 is made up of 16 amino acids. Germline trimming cut 6 bases from V and 7 bases from J; bases unmatched to any gene: 10. The CDR3 DNA follows: TGTGCCAGCAGGCTAGCGGGAGGGCGAGCTTCTAATGAGCAGTTCTTC. Translated: CASRLAGGRASNEQFF.

In its sample, this clonotype was seen many times. The rearrangement joins TRBV27 to TRBJ2-1; 13 nucleotides align to TRBD2. The CDR3 loop spans 16 amino acids. Trimming took 3 bases from V and 6 from J; bases not matched to a gene: 5. Germline V gene lookup returns CDR1 MNHEY and CDR2 SMNVEV (reference sequence). The CDR3 DNA reads TGTGCCAGCAGTTTTTTACTAGCGGGAGGGGGCAATGAGCAGTTCTTC. Translated: CASSFLLAGGGNEQFF.

In its sample, this clonotype was seen many times. The genes are TRBV25-1 and TRBJ1-2, with no clear D. Trimming cost V 4 bases and J 5 bases, with 11 bases left between them. There are 13 residues in the CDR3. From germline, CDR1 is MGHDK and CDR2 SYGVNS. CDR3 sequence: CASSAVTDYGYTF. The CDR3 coding sequence is TGTGCCAGCAGTGCTGTGACCGATTATGGCTACACCTTC.

This clonotype was seen many times. The chain joins TRBV2 to TRBJ2-3, with 7 bases that match TRBD2. CDR3 length equals 13 residues. Germline lookup yields CDR1 SNHLY and CDR2 FYNNEI. Trimming cost V 8 bases and J 10 bases; bases outside gene matches: 12. The CDR3 protein is CASGGGPTISQYF. The CDR3 nucleotides are TGTGCCAGCGGGGGGGGACCTACGATTTCGCAGTATTTT.

This clonotype was found many times. This chain links TRBV6-5 with TRBJ2-1; 8 nucleotides align to TRBD1. Trimming removed 2 bases from V and 4 bases from J; junction bases left unmatched: 1. Germline-derived CDR1 and CDR2 are MNHEY and SVGAGI. The CDR3 sequence is 14 residues long. CDR3 protein: CASSYRDRYNEQFF. CDR3 coding DNA: TGTGCCAGCAGTTACAGGGACAGGTACAATGAGCAGTTCTTC.

This clonotype was counted ten times or more. The V call is TRBV2, the J call TRBJ2-7; 7 nucleotides agree with TRBD1. Germline V lookup: CDR1 SNHLY, CDR2 FYNNEI. With 9 bases clipped from V and 3 bases from J, the junction kept 14 bases outside the gene matches. The CDR3 sequence is 15 residues long. As DNA, the CDR3 is TGTGCCAGTGTGATTCGGGACAGACCATACTACGAGCAGTACTTC. This codes for CASVIRDRPYYEQYF.

The table lists this clonotype with a few counts. The chain carries TRBV19 and TRBJ1-5; TRBD1 might be the D (5 bases). The germline V gene encodes CDR1 LNHDA and CDR2 SQIVND (reference sequence). The CDR3 covers 15 residues. V lost 8 bases, J lost 7 bases, and 21 bases lay in between. In nucleotides, the CDR3 is TGTGCCAGTGTCCTGGGGGACCGAGAGGAGCAGCCCCAGCATTTT. It is translated as CASVLGDREEQPQHF.

This clonotype was counted many times. The chain is built from TRBV24-1 and TRBJ1-1; TRBD1 might be the D (5 bases). V shed 6 bases and J shed 3 bases, with 7 bases lying between them. The CDR3 has 12 amino acids. Germline values: CDR1 KGHDR, CDR2 SFDVKD. CDR3 region: CATSWGDTEAFF. In DNA form, the CDR3 reads TGTGCCACCAGTTGGGGGGACACTGAAGCTTTCTTT.

This chain joins TRBV5-1 and TRBJ2-7; 13 bases map to TRBD2. The CDR3 loop spans 15 amino acids. Germline CDR1 is SGHRS and CDR2 is YFSETQ. The ends lost 4 bases at V and 2 bases at J; junction bases unmatched: 3. CDR3 DNA: TGCGCCAGCAGCGCGGGACTAGCGGGGCCCTACGAGCAGTACTTC. Its translation is CASSAGLAGPYEQYF.

This clonotype was seen ten or more times. The V gene is TRBV30, the J gene TRBJ1-6, with D tentatively TRBD1 (5 bases). This CDR3 region has 14 residues. CDR1 GTSNPN and CDR2 SVGIG come from the germline V gene (reference sequence). V lost 1 base and J 7 bases, leaving 11 bases between the germline ends. The CDR3 DNA follows: TGTGCCTGGAGTGGGGCAGGGTTCAATTCACCCCTCCACTTT. The encoded protein is CAWSGAGFNSPLHF.

The V gene is TRBV6-1, the J gene TRBJ1-4; D ambiguous. The CDR3 has 13 residues. V lost 6 bases and J lost 10, with 15 bases in between. Germline CDR1 is MNHNS and CDR2 is SASEGT. CDR3 nucleotide sequence: TGTGCCAGCAGCGACGCCGGTTCAGGAAAACTGTTTTTT. Amino acid sequence: CASSDAGSGKLFF.

This clonotype was counted at least ten times. V usage is TRBV4-1 and J usage is TRBJ1-4; tentative D call: TRBD1 (6 bases). The CDR3 consists of 18 residues. Trimming cost V 0 bases and J 4 bases, with 18 bases left between them. Germline V gene sequence: CDR1 MGHRA, CDR2 YSYEKL. The CDR3 here is CASSQDRAGAQGNEKLFF. The CDR3 DNA reads TGCGCCAGCAGCCAAGATCGGGCGGGGGCGCAGGGTAATGAAAAACTGTTTTTT.

In its sample, this clonotype was seen many times. The V and J genes are TRBV12-3 or TRBV12-4 and TRBJ2-1, with D tentatively TRBD1 or TRBD2 (5 bases each). This CDR3 region has 15 residues. Trimming cost V 4 bases and J 2 bases, with 12 bases left between them. In nucleotides, the CDR3 is TGTGCCAGCAGTTGGGGGAACAGTGCCTACAATGAGCAGTTCTTC. The encoded protein is CASSWGNSAYNEQFF.

In this sample, this clonotype turned up a few times. V and J are TRBV30 and TRBJ2-3, with D possibly TRBD2 on 6 matching bases. V was clipped by 5 bases and J by 3 bases, with 33 bases between them. Germline-derived CDR1 and CDR2 are GTSNPN and SVGIG (reference sequence). CDR3 length: 20 residues. CDR3 region: CAWLSNTYSGREKATDTQYF. In DNA, the CDR3 is TGTGCCTGGTTGTCTAATACATATAGCGGTAGGGAAAAGGCGACAGATACGCAGTATTTT.

This clonotype has a count of ten or more. Written as DNA, the CDR3 is TGTGCCACCAGTGGCCCCGCCGGGGGCTCTGGGGCCAACGTCCTGACTTTC. It yields the protein CATSGPAGGSGANVLTF. V is TRBV24-1 and J is TRBJ2-6; a weak D match, TRBD2 (6 bases). Trimming removed 5 bases at V and 0 bases at J, with 13 bases between. Looked up from germline, CDR1 is KGHDR and CDR2 is SFDVKD. The CDR3 has 17 residues.